The clone carrying this T cell receptor (beta chain) was counted a single time. Its target is not known. The data were taken from a study of post-analysis software for immune sequencing data. This CDR3 comprises 15 residues. Per germline, CDR1 SGHRS and CDR2 YFSETQ. Trimming pared 2 bases from V and 2 bases from J, leaving 8 bases between. General observations from the study: In patients, TRBV5-6, TRBV5-1 and TRBV20-1 belonged to five TRBV segments found more frequently than in controls. Co-batched samples clustered tightly together by F measure. Compared with controls, patients showed significantly lower normalized Chao1 diversity.

TCR beta libraries were prepared from cDNA with unique molecular identifiers. TCRdb called the PCR reads again in MiXCR, with one record for every CDR3 protein. The sample lists over 250,000 distinct CDR3 sequences; 36% were seen once. The sequence was collected from a girl under 18 with multiple sclerosis. The chain has TRBV5-1 and TRBJ2-6, with a tentative D call TRBD1 (6 bases). Material for sequencing was blood. The CDR3 is CASSLHRAGANVLTF. DNA for the CDR3: TGCGCCAGCAGCTTACACAGGGCTGGGGCCAACGTCCTGACTTTC.